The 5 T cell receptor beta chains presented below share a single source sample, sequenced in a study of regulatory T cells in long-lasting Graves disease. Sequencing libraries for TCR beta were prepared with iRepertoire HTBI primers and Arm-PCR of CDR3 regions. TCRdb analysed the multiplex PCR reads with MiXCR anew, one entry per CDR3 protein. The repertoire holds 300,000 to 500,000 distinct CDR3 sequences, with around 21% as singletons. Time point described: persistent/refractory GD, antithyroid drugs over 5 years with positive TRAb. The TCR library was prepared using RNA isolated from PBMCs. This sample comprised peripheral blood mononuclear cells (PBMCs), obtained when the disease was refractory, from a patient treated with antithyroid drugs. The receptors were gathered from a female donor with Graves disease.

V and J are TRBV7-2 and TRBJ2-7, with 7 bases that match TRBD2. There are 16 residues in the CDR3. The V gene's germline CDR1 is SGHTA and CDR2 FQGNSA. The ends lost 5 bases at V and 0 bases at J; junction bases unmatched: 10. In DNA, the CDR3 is TGTGCCAGCAGCCCCTTGGGACTACCGAGCTCCTACGAGCAGTACTTC. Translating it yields CASSPLGLPSSYEQYF.

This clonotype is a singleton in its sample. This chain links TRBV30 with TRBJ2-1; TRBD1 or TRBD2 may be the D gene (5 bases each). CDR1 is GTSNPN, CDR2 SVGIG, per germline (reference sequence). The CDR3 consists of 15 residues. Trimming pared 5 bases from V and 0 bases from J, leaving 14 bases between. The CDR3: CAWGWDLSSYNEQFF. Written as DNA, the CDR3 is TGTGCCTGGGGGTGGGACCTTAGCTCCTACAATGAGCAGTTCTTC.

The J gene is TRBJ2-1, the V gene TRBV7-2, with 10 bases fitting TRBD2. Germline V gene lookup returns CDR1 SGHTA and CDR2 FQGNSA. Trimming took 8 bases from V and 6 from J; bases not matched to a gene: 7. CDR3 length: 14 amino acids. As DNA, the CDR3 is TGTGCCAGCCAGGGAACTAGCGGGATCAATGAGCAGTTCTTC. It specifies CASQGTSGINEQFF.

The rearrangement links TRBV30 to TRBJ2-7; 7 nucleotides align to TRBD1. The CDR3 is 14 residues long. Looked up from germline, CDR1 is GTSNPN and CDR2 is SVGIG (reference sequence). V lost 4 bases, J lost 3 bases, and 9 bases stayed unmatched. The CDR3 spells CAWKPRGQHYEQYF. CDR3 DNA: TGTGCCTGGAAACCAAGGGGACAGCACTACGAGCAGTACTTC.

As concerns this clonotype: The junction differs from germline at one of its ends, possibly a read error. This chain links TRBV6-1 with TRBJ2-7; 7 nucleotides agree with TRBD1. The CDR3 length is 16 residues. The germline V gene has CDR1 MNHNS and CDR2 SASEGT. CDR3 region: CASSHKGQQYSRTWDF. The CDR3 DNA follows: TGTGCCAGCAGTCACAAGGGACAGCAATATTCCCGAACGTGGGACTTC.